This T cell receptor (beta chain) appears in the sequencing data of a study of human T cells and chemical hapten exposure. Study overall: Application of 0.01% DPC to the upper back was done by patch test, with a reading at 6 days. Regarding the study as a whole: There were significantly more large CDR3 similarity clusters among expanded TCRs than among controls.

The library tagged individual cDNA molecules with unique molecular identifiers. TCRdb reprocessed the RACE reads via MiXCR and lists one record per CDR3 protein. The profile shows about 160,000 distinct CDR3 sequences, about a quarter of them singletons. A remark on this clonotype: Its antigen is undetermined.

This CDR3 is built from 16 residues. V was trimmed by 0 bases and J by 2 bases, leaving 11 bases between them. Germline lookup yields CDR1 SGHDN and CDR2 FVKESK. Time point specified: patch test 3, about 24 weeks after DPC sensitization. Described treatment: therapeutic diphenylcyclopropenone sensitization with weekly scalp DPC. The chain uses TRBV14 and TRBJ2-1; D is possibly TRBD2 (6 bases). The input for sequencing was whole blood, taken in connection with sensitization to the hapten diphenylcyclopropenone (DPC). This TCR came from a woman aged 18-29 years with alopecia areata. Some clones in this sample may be carry-over from other donors' samples. The CDR3 loop reads CASSQDGGTAYNEQFF. CDR3 bases: TGTGCCAGCAGCCAAGATGGTGGGACTGCCTACAATGAGCAGTTCTTC.